A single sample gave rise to the 18 T cell receptor beta chains below, sequenced in a study of post-analysis software for immune sequencing data. Study results and caveats: Four or five TRBV segments, TRBV5-6, TRBV5-1 and TRBV20-1 among them, were found more frequent in patients than controls.

Which antigens these TCRs recognize remains unknown. Prepared libraries of TCR beta cDNA carried unique molecular identifiers. Each CDR3 protein is one row after TCRdb ran MiXCR on the PCR reads. This table has about 810,000 distinct CDR3 sequences, roughly 58% appearing once. Material for sequencing was blood. These receptors were collected from a girl aged 10 to 17 with multiple sclerosis.

V usage is TRBV5-1 and J usage is TRBJ2-1; the match to TRBD2 covers 10 bases. The V gene's germline CDR1 is SGHRS and CDR2 YFSETQ. The CDR3 has 15 residues. With 0 bases clipped from V and 9 bases from J, the junction kept 6 bases outside the gene matches. This CDR3 reads CASSLGAGGPGEQFF. In nucleotides, the CDR3 is TGCGCCAGCAGCTTGGGAGCGGGGGGGCCGGGTGAGCAGTTCTTC.

This clonotype was observed once. This chain links TRBV9 with TRBJ2-7, with D unclear. The germline V and J ends were trimmed by 0 bases and 1 base, with 14 bases remaining between them. Germline CDR1 reads SGDLS; CDR2 reads YYNGEE. The CDR3 is 16 residues long. This chain's CDR3 is CASSVGPGQRSYEQYF. The CDR3 coding sequence is TGTGCCAGCAGCGTAGGGCCCGGGCAGAGATCCTACGAGCAGTACTTC.

The chain recombines TRBV9 with TRBJ2-3; D is possibly TRBD2 (6 bases). The germline V gene encodes CDR1 SGDLS and CDR2 YYNGEE. The CDR3 covers 17 residues. Trimming left V 0 bases short and J 2 bases short, with 16 bases between. The CDR3 DNA follows: TGTGCCAGCAGCGTAGGGGGCGAGCTAGCGATCACAGATACGCAGTATTTT. Residues: CASSVGGELAITDTQYF.

V gene TRBV15 combines with J gene TRBJ1-2; 7 nucleotides line up with TRBD1. CDR1 and CDR2 (germline): LNHNV, YYDKDF (reference sequence). V dropped 1 base and J dropped 2; count of bases not matched to a gene: 4. The CDR3 contains 15 residues. CDR3 in DNA: TGTGCCACCAGCAGAGGTGGGGACAGAAACTATGGCTACACCTTC. It yields the protein CATSRGGDRNYGYTF. The variable domain in full, with the rest retrieved from reference TRBV15 and TRBJ1-2, is DAMVIQNPRYQVTQFGKPVTLSCSQTLNHNVMYWYQQKSSQAPKLLFHYYDKDFNNEADTPDNFQSRRPNTSFCFLDIRSPGLGDTAMYLCATSRGGDRNYGYTFGSGTRLTVV.

This chain joins TRBV6-6 and TRBJ2-7; 7 bases are shared with TRBD1. The germline gives CDR1 MNHNY, CDR2 SVGAGI (reference sequence). V shed 6 bases, J shed 5 bases, and the junction held 13 bases outside the gene matches. This CDR3 region has 15 residues. Written as DNA, the CDR3 is TGTGCCAGCAGAGACCGACAGGGACGCGTTGACGAGCAGTACTTC. It yields the protein CASRDRQGRVDEQYF.

This clonotype was seen only a few times. Compared with germline, one end of the junction differs, possibly owing to a read error. The chain combines TRBV7-9 with TRBJ2-5; D gene uncertain. CDR1 and CDR2 (germline): SEHNR, FQNEAQ (reference sequence). This CDR3 region has 14 residues. CDR3 nucleotides: TGTGCCTGCAGCTTATCTGCGTACCAAGAGACCCAGTACTTC. Encoded protein: CACSLSAYQETQYF.

By frequency in the sample, this clonotype is medium-sized (0.01 to 0.1%). At one end the junction does not follow the germline gene, possibly because of a read error. The chain joins TRBV5-1 to TRBJ2-7, with 8 nucleotides matching TRBD2. CDR3 length: 13 residues. The V gene's germline CDR1 is SGHRS and CDR2 YFSETQ. CDR3 residues: CASSLAGSYEQYF. The CDR3 DNA reads as TGTGCCAGCAGCTTAGCGGGGAGCTACGAGCAGTACTTC.

J is TRBJ1-2 and V is TRBV6-5; D gene ambiguous. From germline, CDR1 is MNHEY and CDR2 SVGAGI. Trimming shortened V by 4 bases and J by 4 bases, and 25 bases separated the two germline ends. The CDR3 extends over 18 amino acids. CDR3 sequence (DNA): TGTGCCAGCAGTTTTTCCTCGGGCAACCGGTTGAGAAGCTATGGCTACACCTTC. Its protein is CASSFSSGNRLRSYGYTF.

This chain links TRBV5-1 with TRBJ2-1, with D possibly matching TRBD2 (6 bases). Trimming stripped 0 bases from V and 4 bases from J, with 14 bases between. Germline V gene lookup returns CDR1 SGHRS and CDR2 YFSETQ. This CDR3 has 16 residues. The CDR3 region is CASSLESAGPYNEQFF. The CDR3 coding sequence is TGCGCCAGCAGCTTGGAATCTGCGGGGCCGTACAATGAGCAGTTCTTC. Filled out from reference TRBV5-1 and TRBJ2-1, the complete variable domain reads KAGVTQTPRYLIKTRGQQVTLSCSPISGHRSVSWYQQTPGQGLQFLFEYFSETQRNKGNFPGRFSGRQFSNSRSEMNVSTLELGDSALYLCASSLESAGPYNEQFFGPGTRLTVL.

The chain is built from TRBV7-3 and TRBJ1-2, with 8 bases aligning to TRBD1. CDR3 length: 15 amino acids. The V and J ends lost 4 bases and 0 bases, in that order; junction bases with no gene match: 4. Looked up from germline, CDR1 is SGHTA and CDR2 is FQGTGA. The chain's CDR3 is CASSSQGATNYGYTF. DNA for the CDR3: TGTGCCAGCAGCTCTCAGGGGGCGACTAACTATGGCTACACCTTC.

The rearrangement joins TRBV7-8 to TRBJ2-5, with 9 bases lining up with TRBD2. The CDR3 has 15 residues. CDR1 is SGHVS and CDR2 is FQNEAQ in the germline V gene. Trimming cost V 5 bases and J 1 base; bases outside gene matches: 5. CDR3 sequence reads: CASSRAGGLQETQYF. The CDR3 bases are TGTGCCAGCAGCCGAGCGGGAGGCCTCCAAGAGACCCAGTACTTC.

V usage is TRBV29-1 and J usage is TRBJ2-1, with TRBD1 matching over 7 bases. The CDR3 totals 12 residues. Germline assignment: CDR1 SQVTM and CDR2 ANQGSEA. V lost 7 bases, J lost 7 bases, and 7 bases stayed unmatched. The CDR3 region is CSGEQGPNEQFF. For the CDR3, the DNA is TGCAGCGGGGAACAGGGGCCGAATGAGCAGTTCTTC.

The chain recombines TRBV5-1 with TRBJ2-7; tentatively, D is TRBD1 (8 bases). CDR3 size: 14 residues. Germline values: CDR1 SGHRS, CDR2 YFSETQ. Trimming cost V 4 bases and J 2 bases, with 13 bases left between them. CDR3 amino acids: CASSLQGGAYEQYF. Here the CDR3 DNA reads TGCGCCAGCAGCCTACAGGGGGGGGCCTACGAGCAGTACTTC.

This sequence joins TRBV29-1 and TRBJ1-1; no firm D call. V lost 1 base and J lost 0, with 12 bases in between. This CDR3 has 15 residues. Per germline, CDR1 SQVTM and CDR2 ANQGSEA. In nucleotides, the CDR3 is TGCAGCGTTGAAGTACAAGGTCGCCTGAACACTGAAGCTTTCTTT. Amino acids: CSVEVQGRLNTEAFF.

The chain recombines TRBV7-8 with TRBJ2-1, with 9 bases matching TRBD2. Germline V CDR1 and CDR2: SGHVS, FQNEAQ. V was clipped by 1 base and J by 8 bases; unmatched bases: 9. This CDR3 comprises 16 residues. The CDR3 region is CASSLVTRGGADEQFF. CDR3 DNA sequence: TGTGCCAGCAGCTTAGTAACTCGCGGGGGGGCCGATGAGCAGTTCTTC.

The gene calls are TRBV20-1 and TRBJ2-7; TRBD2 might be the D (6 bases). CDR1 and CDR2 (germline): DFQATT, SNEGSKA (reference sequence). CDR3 length equals 15 residues. V was pared by 0 bases and J by 2 bases, with 14 bases between. CDR3 loop: CSAREGEAGTYEQYF. The CDR3 region has the DNA TGCAGTGCTAGAGAGGGGGAGGCAGGAACCTACGAGCAGTACTTC.

The rearrangement links TRBV6-1 to TRBJ2-1, with 7 bases matching TRBD1. Germline V gene sequence: CDR1 MNHNS, CDR2 SASEGT. This CDR3 comprises 15 residues. The V segment lost 1 base and the J segment 8 bases; nucleotides outside the gene matches: 8. The CDR3 spells CASSEGAGGADEQFF. In DNA form, the CDR3 reads TGTGCCAGCAGTGAAGGGGCAGGGGGTGCCGATGAGCAGTTCTTC.

This sequence joins TRBV12-3 or TRBV12-4 and TRBJ1-2; perhaps TRBD1 as D (5 bases). V lost 4 bases, J lost 7 bases, and 10 bases lay in between. The CDR3 is 12 amino acids. DNA of the CDR3: TGTGCCAGCAGTTCCGGGGGGTTTGGCTACACCTTC. Amino acid sequence: CASSSGGFGYTF.